This is a list of T cell receptor beta chains from one sample in a study of regulatory T cells in long-lasting Graves disease. MiXCR was run by TCRdb on the multiplex PCR reads, yielding one entry per CDR3 protein. Of over 500,000 distinct CDR3 sequences listed, 15% to 20% are singletons. These same data were also listed under a study on T cells in Graves' hyperthyroidism and ophthalmopathy.

Here the sequenced sample was peripheral blood mononuclear cells (PBMCs), taken at new diagnosis, from a patient treated with antithyroid drugs. The receptors were gathered from a man aged 18 to 29 with Graves disease. CDR3s include the opening cysteine and the closing phenylalanine or tryptophan. The order of the fields is D gene, clone size, V gene, J gene, CDR3 protein, CDR3 DNA. The D gene is left open where the match is weak. Some rows have no size entry. The others give once, few or many, or a class for an expanded clone.

-	-	TRBV5-1	TRBJ2-4	CASSLGLVGKNIQYF	TGCGCCAGCAGCTTGGGACTAGTGGGCAAAAACATTCAGTACTTC
-	-	TRBV27	TRBJ1-2	CASSFGFGFGGYTF	TGTGCCAGCAGTTTCGGTTTCGGGTTTGGTGGCTACACCTTC
-	-	TRBV30	TRBJ1-5	CAWSISSGLGSVWDQPQHF	TGTGCCTGGAGTATCTCCAGTGGCCTCGGGTCGGTTTGGGATCAGCCCCAGCATTTT
-	few	TRBV7-2	TRBJ2-2	CASSFLIGVELFF	TGTGCCAGCAGCTTTTTGATAGGCGTGGAGCTGTTTTTT
TRBD1	-	TRBV20-1	TRBJ1-5	CSASRGQDNQPQHF	TGCAGTGCCAGCAGGGGGCAGGACAATCAGCCCCAGCATTTT
-	few	TRBV2	TRBJ1-5	CASSEAPRTVINQPQHF	TGTGCCAGCAGTGAAGCCCCCAGGACAGTTATCAATCAGCCCCAGCATTTT
TRBD1	-	TRBV6-1	TRBJ1-6	CASSLLQGRDSPLHF	TGTGCCAGCAGCCTTCTACAGGGGCGGGATTCACCCCTCCACTTT
-	few	TRBV30	TRBJ1-4	CAWSRRAYEKLFF	TGTGCCTGGAGTCGGAGAGCTTATGAAAAACTGTTTTTT
-	few	TRBV29-1	TRBJ1-2	CSAGVREGEDGYTF	TGCAGCGCCGGAGTTAGGGAGGGCGAGGATGGCTACACCTTC
TRBD1	few	TRBV7-9	TRBJ2-5	CASSLGWTGNSQETQYF	TGTGCCAGCAGCTTAGGGTGGACAGGGAATTCCCAAGAGACCCAGTACTTC
-	few	TRBV4-2	TRBJ2-3	CASKQRGASDTQYF	TGTGCCAGCAAGCAGAGGGGGGCGTCGGATACGCAGTATTTT
-	many	TRBV3-1	TRBJ2-3	CASSPRSQGGTQYF	TGTGCCAGCAGCCCAAGGAGCCAAGGAGGCACGCAGTATTTT
-	few	TRBV19	TRBJ2-6	CASTRPAAGRIIVPTGANVLTF	TGTGCCAGTACTCGACCAGCTGCTGGGCGGATAATCGTTCCGACTGGGGCCAACGTCCTGACTTTC
-	many	TRBV6-1	TRBJ1-1	CASSEHRTEAFF	TGTGCCAGCAGTGAGCATCGGACTGAAGCTTTCTTT
-	many	TRBV2	TRBJ2-1	CASSVLPSGQFF	TGTGCCAGCAGTGTCCTTCCATCTGGGCAGTTCTTC
-	many	TRBV5-1	TRBJ2-3	CASSTQGWSTDTQYF	TGCGCCAGCAGCACACAGGGTTGGAGCACAGATACGCAGTATTTT
-	many	TRBV9	TRBJ2-1	CASAYGNEQFF	TGTGCCAGTGCTTACGGCAATGAGCAGTTCTTC
TRBD2	many	TRBV11-2	TRBJ2-7	CASSPGGDPYF	TGTGCCAGCAGCCCCGGGGGGGATCCGTACTTC
-	many	TRBV12-3/TRBV12-4	TRBJ2-7	CASSLAPYEQYF	TGTGCCAGCAGCTTAGCCCCCTACGAGCAGTACTTC
TRBD2	many	TRBV6-2/TRBV6-3	TRBJ2-1	CASSSIGGSREQFF	TGTGCCAGCAGTAGTATCGGCGGGAGTAGGGAGCAGTTCTTC
TRBD1	-	TRBV20-1	TRBJ1-1	CSAIHTGTGGNEAFF	TGCAGTGCAATACATACAGGGACAGGGGGAAATGAAGCTTTCTTT
-	few	TRBV10-3	TRBJ2-5	CAISAGSKETQYF	TGTGCCATCAGTGCCGGGAGTAAGGAGACCCAGTACTTC
-	many	TRBV30	TRBJ2-1	CAWSTHRYEQFF	TGTGCCTGGAGTACCCACAGATATGAGCAGTTCTTC
-	few	TRBV11-3	TRBJ2-1	CASSFLLRDEQFF	TGTGCCAGCAGCTTCTTGTTGAGGGATGAGCAGTTCTTC
TRBD1	few	TRBV7-9	TRBJ1-4	CASSLWTGGEEKLFF	TGTGCCAGCAGCTTATGGACAGGGGGCGAGGAAAAACTGTTTTTT
-	-	TRBV27	TRBJ2-2	CASSYDREAGELFF	TGTGCCAGCAGTTACGACAGGGAGGCCGGGGAGCTGTTTTTT
-	many	TRBV20-1	TRBJ1-1	CSASVNLNTEAFF	TGCAGTGCTAGTGTCAACCTTAACACTGAAGCTTTCTTT
TRBD1	many	TRBV5-1	TRBJ2-3	CASSLGMDRGPGTDTQYF	TGCGCCAGCAGCTTGGGAATGGACAGGGGACCCGGCACAGATACGCAGTATTTT
-	-	TRBV5-1	TRBJ2-1	CASSRGPGNEQFF	TGCGCCAGCAGCCGCGGGCCAGGCAATGAGCAGTTCTTC
-	few	TRBV25-1	TRBJ1-2	CASSAGHGYTF	TGTGCCAGCAGTGCGGGGCATGGCTACACCTTC
-	many	TRBV28	TRBJ1-6	CASSFLGQLGGSPLHF	TGTGCCAGCAGTTTCCTTGGACAGTTAGGAGGTTCACCCCTCCACTTT
TRBD2	-	TRBV3-1	TRBJ2-5	CASSPTSGRSAQETQYF	TGTGCCAGCAGTCCGACTAGCGGGAGGAGCGCCCAAGAGACCCAGTACTTC
-	many	TRBV20-1	TRBJ2-1	CSAEQGSFSYNEQFF	TGCAGTGCAGAACAGGGCTCATTCTCCTACAATGAGCAGTTCTTC
-	many	TRBV6-2/TRBV6-3	TRBJ2-7	CASNLLTQAYEQYF	TGTGCCAGCAACCTGCTGACCCAAGCCTACGAGCAGTACTTC
-	many	TRBV11-2	TRBJ1-5	CASSPAPSGNQPQHF	TGTGCCAGCAGCCCCGCGCCCAGCGGAAATCAGCCCCAGCATTTT
-	many	TRBV15	TRBJ2-7	CATSRDTGAGYEQYF	TGTGCCACCAGCAGAGATACCGGGGCGGGCTACGAGCAGTACTTC
TRBD2	-	TRBV9	TRBJ2-1	CASSVIAGAKNEQFF	TGTGCCAGCAGCGTAATAGCGGGAGCGAAAAATGAGCAGTTCTTC
-	few	TRBV6-9	TRBJ1-6	CASSSQGRSPLHF	TGTGCCAGCAGTTCCCAGGGGAGGTCACCCCTCCACTTT
TRBD2	many	TRBV12-3/TRBV12-4	TRBJ2-1	CASSLALAADEQFF	TGTGCCAGCAGTTTGGCACTAGCGGCCGATGAGCAGTTCTTC
TRBD2	-	TRBV2	TRBJ2-1	CARGGGSSYNEQFF	TGTGCCCGGGGGGGCGGGAGCTCCTACAATGAGCAGTTCTTC
-	many	TRBV12-5	TRBJ2-1	CASGSGYNEQFF	TGTGCTAGTGGTAGCGGCTACAATGAGCAGTTCTTC
-	-	TRBV3-1	TRBJ2-2	CASSQVPTSYGTGELFF	TGTGCCAGCAGCCAAGTCCCCACTAGCTACGGAACCGGGGAGCTGTTTTTT
TRBD2	-	TRBV19	TRBJ2-1	CASSMAGAAYNEQFF	TGTGCCAGTAGTATGGCGGGAGCCGCCTACAATGAGCAGTTCTTC
TRBD2	-	TRBV20-1	TRBJ2-2	CSVAGDTGELFF	TGCAGTGTAGCGGGAGACACCGGGGAGCTGTTTTTT
-	many	TRBV20-1	TRBJ2-5	CSAAFQETQYF	TGCAGTGCGGCTTTCCAAGAGACCCAGTACTTC
-	many	TRBV20-1	TRBJ2-2	CSAQDRGRGTGELFF	TGCAGTGCTCAAGACCGTGGCAGGGGAACCGGGGAGCTGTTTTTT
-	many	TRBV5-1	TRBJ2-1	CASMSGSSYNEQFF	TGCGCCAGCATGAGTGGGAGCTCCTACAATGAGCAGTTCTTC
-	-	TRBV5-4	TRBJ2-5	CASSSSGVGETQYF	TGTGCCAGCAGCTCTTCAGGGGTTGGGGAGACCCAGTACTTC
-	many	TRBV5-1	TRBJ1-2	CASPRPQGANYGYTF	TGCGCCAGCCCGAGGCCACAGGGAGCTAACTATGGCTACACCTTC
-	once	TRBV18	TRBJ1-3	CASSPELTLSGNTIYF	TGTGCCAGCTCACCGGAGTTAACCCTCTCTGGAAACACCATATATTTT
TRBD2	many	TRBV2	TRBJ2-1	CASRSSGRALNNEQFF	TGTGCCAGCAGGTCTAGCGGGAGGGCTCTAAACAATGAGCAGTTCTTC
-	many	TRBV3-1	TRBJ2-7	CASSQGTGSRYF	TGTGCCAGCAGCCAAGGTACCGGAAGTCGGTACTTC
-	-	TRBV19	TRBJ1-4	CASSRWAQSFNEKLFF	TGTGCCAGTAGTCGCTGGGCACAGTCGTTCAATGAAAAACTGTTTTTT
-	few	TRBV5-1	TRBJ2-5	CASSRADARSETQYF	TGCGCCAGCAGCCGCGCGGACGCCAGGTCAGAGACCCAGTACTTC